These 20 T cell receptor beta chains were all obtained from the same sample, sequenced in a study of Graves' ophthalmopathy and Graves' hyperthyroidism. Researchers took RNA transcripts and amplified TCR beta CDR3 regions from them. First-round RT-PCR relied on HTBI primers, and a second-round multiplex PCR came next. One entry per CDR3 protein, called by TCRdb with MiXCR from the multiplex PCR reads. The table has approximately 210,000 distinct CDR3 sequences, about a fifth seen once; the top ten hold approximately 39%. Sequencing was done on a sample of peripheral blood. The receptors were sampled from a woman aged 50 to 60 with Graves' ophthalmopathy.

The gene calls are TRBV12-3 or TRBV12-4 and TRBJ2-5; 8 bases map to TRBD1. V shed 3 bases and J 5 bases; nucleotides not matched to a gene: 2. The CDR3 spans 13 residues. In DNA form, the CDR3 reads TGTGCCAGCAGTTTTCAGGGGGCGGAGACCCAGTACTTC. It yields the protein CASSFQGAETQYF.

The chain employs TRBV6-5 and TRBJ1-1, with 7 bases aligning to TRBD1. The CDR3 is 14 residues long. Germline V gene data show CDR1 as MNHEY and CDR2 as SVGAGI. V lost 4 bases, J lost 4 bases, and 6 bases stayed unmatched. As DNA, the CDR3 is TGTGCCAGCAGTTCGACAGGGTATGGCACTGAAGCTTTCTTT. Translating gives CASSSTGYGTEAFF.

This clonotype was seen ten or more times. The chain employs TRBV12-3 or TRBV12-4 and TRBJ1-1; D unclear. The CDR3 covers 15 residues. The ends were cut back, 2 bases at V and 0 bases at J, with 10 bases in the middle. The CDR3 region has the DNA TGTGCCAGCAGTTTAATAACATACATGAACACTGAAGCTTTCTTT. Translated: CASSLITYMNTEAFF.

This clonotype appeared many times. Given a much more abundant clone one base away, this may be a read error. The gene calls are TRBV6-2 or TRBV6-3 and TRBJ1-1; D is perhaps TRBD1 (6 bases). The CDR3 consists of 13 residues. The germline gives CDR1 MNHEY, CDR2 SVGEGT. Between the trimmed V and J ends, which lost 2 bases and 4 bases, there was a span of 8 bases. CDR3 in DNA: TGTGCCAGCAGTTACACAGGGACCACTGAAGCTTTCTTT. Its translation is CASSYTGTTEAFF.

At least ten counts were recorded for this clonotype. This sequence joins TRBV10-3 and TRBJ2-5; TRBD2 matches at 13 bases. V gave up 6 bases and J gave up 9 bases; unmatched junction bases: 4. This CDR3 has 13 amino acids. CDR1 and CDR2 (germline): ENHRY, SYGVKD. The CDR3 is CAIRGLAGPAQYF. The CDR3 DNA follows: TGTGCCATCAGGGGACTAGCGGGACCGGCCCAGTACTTC.

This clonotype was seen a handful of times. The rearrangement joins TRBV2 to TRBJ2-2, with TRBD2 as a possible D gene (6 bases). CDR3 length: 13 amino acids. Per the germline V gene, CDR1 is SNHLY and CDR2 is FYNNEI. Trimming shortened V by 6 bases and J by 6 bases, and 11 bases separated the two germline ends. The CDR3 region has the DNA TGTGCCAGCAGGACTAGTTTCGCCGGGGAGCTGTTTTTT. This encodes CASRTSFAGELFF.

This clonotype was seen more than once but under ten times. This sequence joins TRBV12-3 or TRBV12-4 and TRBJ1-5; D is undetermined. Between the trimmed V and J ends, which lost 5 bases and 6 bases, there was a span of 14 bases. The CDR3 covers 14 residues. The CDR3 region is CASSPSVLGQPQHF. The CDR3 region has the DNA TGTGCCAGCAGTCCGTCGGTGTTAGGTCAGCCCCAGCATTTT.

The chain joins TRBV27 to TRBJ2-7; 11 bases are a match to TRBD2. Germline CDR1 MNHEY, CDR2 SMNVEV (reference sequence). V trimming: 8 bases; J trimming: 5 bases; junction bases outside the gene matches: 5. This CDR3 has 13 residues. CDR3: CASRLAGTDEQYF. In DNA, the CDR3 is TGTGCCAGCCGACTAGCGGGGACCGACGAGCAGTACTTC.

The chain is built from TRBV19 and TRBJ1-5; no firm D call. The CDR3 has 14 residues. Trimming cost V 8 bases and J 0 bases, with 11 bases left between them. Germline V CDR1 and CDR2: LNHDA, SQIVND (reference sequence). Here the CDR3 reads CASCNVGSNQPQHF. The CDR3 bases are TGTGCCAGTTGCAATGTTGGTAGCAATCAGCCCCAGCATTTT.

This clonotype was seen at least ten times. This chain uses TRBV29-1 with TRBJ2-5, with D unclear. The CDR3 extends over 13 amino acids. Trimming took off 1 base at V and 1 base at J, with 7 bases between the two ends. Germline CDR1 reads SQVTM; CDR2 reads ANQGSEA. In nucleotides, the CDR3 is TGCAGCGTTGAAGGCTCGGGCCAAGAGACCCAGTACTTC. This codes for CSVEGSGQETQYF.

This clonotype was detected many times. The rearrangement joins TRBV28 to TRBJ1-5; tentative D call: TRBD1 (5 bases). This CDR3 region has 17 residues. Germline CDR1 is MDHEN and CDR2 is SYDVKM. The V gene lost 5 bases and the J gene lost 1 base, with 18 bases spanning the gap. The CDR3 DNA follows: TGTGCCAGCAGTCCTAAAAGGTTCGGGGGAAGCAATCAGCCCCAGCATTTT. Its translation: CASSPKRFGGSNQPQHF.

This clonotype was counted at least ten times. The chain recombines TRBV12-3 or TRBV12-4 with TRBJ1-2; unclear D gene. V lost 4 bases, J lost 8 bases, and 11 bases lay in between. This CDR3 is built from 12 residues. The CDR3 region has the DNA TGTGCCAGCAGTTATTCCCAGTCGGGCTACACCTTC. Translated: CASSYSQSGYTF.

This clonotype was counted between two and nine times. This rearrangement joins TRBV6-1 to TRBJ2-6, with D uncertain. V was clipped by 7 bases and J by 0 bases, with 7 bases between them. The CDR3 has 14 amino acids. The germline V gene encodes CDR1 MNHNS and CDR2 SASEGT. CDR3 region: CASKSISGANVLTF. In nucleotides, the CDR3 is TGTGCCAGCAAATCGATCTCTGGGGCCAACGTCCTGACTTTC.

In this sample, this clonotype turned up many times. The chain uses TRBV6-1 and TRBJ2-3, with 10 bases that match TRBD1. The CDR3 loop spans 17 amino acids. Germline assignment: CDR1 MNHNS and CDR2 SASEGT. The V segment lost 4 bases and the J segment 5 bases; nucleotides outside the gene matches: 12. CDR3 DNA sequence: TGTGCCAGCAGTGTTGTAGGGACAGGGGAGATCAGAGATACGCAGTATTTT. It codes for CASSVVGTGEIRDTQYF.

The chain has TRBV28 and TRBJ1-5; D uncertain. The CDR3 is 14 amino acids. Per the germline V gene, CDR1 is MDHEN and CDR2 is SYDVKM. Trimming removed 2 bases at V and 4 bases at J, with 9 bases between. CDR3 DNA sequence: TGTGCCAGCAGTTTACGTGGAATGAATCAGCCCCAGCATTTT. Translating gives CASSLRGMNQPQHF.

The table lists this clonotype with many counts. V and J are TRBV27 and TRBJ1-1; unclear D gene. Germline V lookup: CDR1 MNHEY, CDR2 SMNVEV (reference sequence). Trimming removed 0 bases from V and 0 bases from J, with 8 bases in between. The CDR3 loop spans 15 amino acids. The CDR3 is CASSLSRTVNTEAFF. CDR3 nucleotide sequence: TGTGCCAGCAGTTTATCCCGGACGGTGAACACTGAAGCTTTCTTT.

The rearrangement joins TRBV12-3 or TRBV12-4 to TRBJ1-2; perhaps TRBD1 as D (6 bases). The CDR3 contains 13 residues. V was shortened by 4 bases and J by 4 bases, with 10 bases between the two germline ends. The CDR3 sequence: CASSYRQVYGYTF. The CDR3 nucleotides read TGTGCCAGCAGTTATAGACAGGTCTATGGCTACACCTTC.

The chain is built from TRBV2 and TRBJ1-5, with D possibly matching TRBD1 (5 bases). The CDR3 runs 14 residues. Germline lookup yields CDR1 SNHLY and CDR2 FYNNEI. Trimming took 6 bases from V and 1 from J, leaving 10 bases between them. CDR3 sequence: CASRGDLSNQPQHF. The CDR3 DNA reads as TGTGCCAGCAGAGGGGATCTGAGCAATCAGCCCCAGCATTTT. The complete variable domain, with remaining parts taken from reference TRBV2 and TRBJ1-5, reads EPEVTQTPSHQVTQMGQEVILRCVPISNHLYFYWYRQILGQKVEFLVSFYNNEISEKSEIFDDQFSVERPDGSNFTLKIRSTKLEDSAMYFCASRGDLSNQPQHFGDGTRLSIL.

The CDR3 sequence is CASLKGTGGANYGYTF. CDR3 DNA sequence: TGTGCCAGTCTCAAGGGGACAGGGGGAGCTAACTATGGCTACACCTTC. The gene calls are TRBV12-3 or TRBV12-4 and TRBJ1-2, with 11 bases aligning to TRBD1. This CDR3 region has 16 residues. V trimming: 9 bases; J trimming: 0 bases; junction bases outside the gene matches: 9.

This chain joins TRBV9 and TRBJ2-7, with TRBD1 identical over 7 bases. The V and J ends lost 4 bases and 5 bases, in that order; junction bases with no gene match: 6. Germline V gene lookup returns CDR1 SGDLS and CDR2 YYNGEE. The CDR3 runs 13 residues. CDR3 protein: CASSPETGHEQYF. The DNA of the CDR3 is TGTGCCAGCAGCCCCGAGACAGGGCACGAGCAGTACTTC. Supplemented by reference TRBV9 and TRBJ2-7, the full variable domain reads DSGVTQTPKHLITATGQRVTLRCSPRSGDLSVYWYQQSLDQGLQFLIQYYNGEERAKGNILERFSAQQFPDLHSELNLSSLELGDSALYFCASSPETGHEQYFGPGTRLTVT.